This T cell receptor beta chain is from a study of cytomegalovirus exposure and HLA in healthy donors. General study points: In an earlier analysis, about 87% or about 30%: the productive usage of most TCR beta V segments. Specificity for CMV antigens was confirmed in vitro for a few of the CMV-associated chains.

About this clone itself: Its specificity is unknown.

PCR used 60 Vbeta primers and 13 Jbeta primers. Assay used: immunoSEQ multiplex PCR; TCRdb lists only in-frame clones, some missing. Of 90,000 to 100,000 clones in the sample, roughly 80% were seen once. Sequenced sample: PBMCs. This TCR derives from a man in his forties or fifties in good health and CMV-seronegative.

The CDR3 DNA is TGTGCCATCAAACGGACAGGGCCGAGTTCTAGCACAGATACGCAGTATTTT. Residues: CAIKRTGPSSSTDTQYF. The chain uses TRBV10-3 and TRBJ2-3, with 8 bases fitting TRBD1. Germline trimming cut 7 bases from V and 0 bases from J; bases unmatched to any gene: 12. The CDR3 runs to 17 residues. The germline V gene has CDR1 ENHRY and CDR2 SYGVKD.